These T cell receptor beta chains were read from a single sample in a study of blood T cell repertoires in COVID-19. Assay: immunoSEQ multiplex PCR; the TCRdb copy retains only in-frame clones and omits some. Among just under 250,000 clones, around 89% were seen once, and the ten largest hold approximately 4.1%. Sequencing was done on a sample of PBMCs or T cells enriched from blood (not recorded which). The source of these receptors is a woman aged 25 to 45 who had recovered from COVID-19. Each CDR3 is given with its conserved first and last residue. D genes are given only for firm matches. Clone size, where shown, is once, few, many, or a class for clones that have expanded.

clone size	V gene	J gene	D gene	CDR3 DNA	CDR3 protein
NA	TRBV7-3	TRBJ2-5	NA	TGTGCCAGCAGCCAAAACCAAGAGACCCAGTACTTC	CASSQNQETQYF
NA	TRBV7-9	TRBJ1-2	NA	TGTGCCAGCAGTGGGGGCAGAACTAACTATGGCTACACCTTC	CASSGGRTNYGYTF
NA	TRBV30	TRBJ1-6	TRBD1	TGTGCCTGGACAGGGGGTTATTCACCCCTCCACTTT	CAWTGGYSPLHF
NA	TRBV7-3	TRBJ2-1	TRBD1	TGTGCCAGCAGCTCAGACAGGGTGGGATTCAGTGAGCAGTTCTTC	CASSSDRVGFSEQFF
NA	TRBV4-1	TRBJ2-7	NA	TGCGCCAGCAGCCGACTAGAACGCGAAAAAGAGCAGTACTTC	CASSRLEREKEQYF
few	TRBV5-1	TRBJ2-1	NA	TGCGCCAGCTACATGGAGGACAATGAGCAGTTCTTC	CASYMEDNEQFF
NA	TRBV7-2	TRBJ2-1	TRBD2	TGTGCCAGCAGCTTAGTAGCTGGACTAGAGGATGAGCAGTTCTTC	CASSLVAGLEDEQFF
NA	TRBV30	TRBJ1-2	NA	TGTGCCTGGAATAATGGCGGCTATGGCTACACCTTC	CAWNNGGYGYTF
NA	TRBV11-2	TRBJ2-7	TRBD1	TGTGCCAGCAGCTCTCCGGGACAGACCTACGAGCAGTACTTC	CASSSPGQTYEQYF
NA	TRBV7-2	TRBJ1-4	NA	TGTGCCAGCAGCCACCCCGATTGGAGGGGAGATGAAAAACTGTTTTTT	CASSHPDWRGDEKLFF
NA	TRBV29-1	TRBJ1-2	NA	TGCAGCGTTACGCTGGGAGGGGCTAGTTTTGGCTACACCTTC	CSVTLGGASFGYTF
NA	TRBV25-1	TRBJ1-2	NA	TGTGCCAGCAGTGAATATAAGGGGGAATTGCATGGCTACACCTTC	CASSEYKGELHGYTF
NA	TRBV5-1	TRBJ1-1	TRBD1	TGCGCCAGCAGCCGACAGGGCGACACTGAAGCTTTCTTT	CASSRQGDTEAFF
once	TRBV7-3	TRBJ1-4	NA	TGTGCCAGCAGCCTTACAACTAATGAAAAACTGTTTTTT	CASSLTTNEKLFF
NA	TRBV2	TRBJ1-1	NA	TGTGCCAGCAGCTCGGACAGCCCGAACACTGAAGCTTTCTTT	CASSSDSPNTEAFF
NA	TRBV10-1	TRBJ2-2	NA	TGCGCCAGCGGCGGGACCCTTAATTCTTTGGCTGAACGAAACAGGGGTTGGGTAACCGGGGAGCTGTTTTTT	CASGGTLNSLAERNRGWVTGELFF
NA	TRBV19	TRBJ2-7	NA	TGTGCCAGTAGTATCTACGCGGCCAAGGCAGGGTTTTCCCACGAGCAGTACTTC	CASSIYAAKAGFSHEQYF
NA	TRBV25-1	TRBJ1-1	NA	TGTGCCAGCAGTGAAGGTGGGAGTTTGGAAGCTTTCTTT	CASSEGGSLEAFF
NA	TRBV5-4	TRBJ2-7	TRBD2	TGTGCCAGCAGCTTGGTAGGTAGCGGGCTGACCTACGAGCAGTACTTC	CASSLVGSGLTYEQYF
NA	TRBV7-3	TRBJ2-7	TRBD2	TGTGCCAGCAGCCCTACTAGCGGATCCTACGAGCAGTACTTC	CASSPTSGSYEQYF
NA	TRBV2	TRBJ1-5	NA	TGTGCCAGCAGTAGAGCGGGTGGGCGATATGATCAGCCCCAGCATTTT	CASSRAGGRYDQPQHF
once	TRBV28	TRBJ1-1	TRBD1	TGTGCCAGCAGTCTCGAGACAGGGACGGCTTTCTTT	CASSLETGTAFF
NA	TRBV18	TRBJ1-1	NA	TGTGCCAGCTCACAAACAGATAACACTGAAGCTTTCTTT	CASSQTDNTEAFF
NA	TRBV6-5	TRBJ2-7	NA	TGTGCCAGCAGCCAACTGGCGGTGTACGAGCAGTACTTC	CASSQLAVYEQYF
NA	TRBV7-2	TRBJ2-2	TRBD2	TGTGCCAGCAACGAGCGGGAGGCCGGGGAGCTGTTTTTT	CASNEREAGELFF
NA	TRBV24-1	TRBJ2-1	NA	TGTGCCACAGCCCCCAGCGGGCGGTACAATGAGCAGTTCTTC	CATAPSGRYNEQFF
NA	TRBV5-6	TRBJ2-2	NA	TGTGCCAGCAGCTTGATGGGAGGCCACACCGGGGAGCTGTTTTTT	CASSLMGGHTGELFF
NA	TRBV4-2	TRBJ2-1	TRBD2	TGTGCCACGAGGTACGTGGCGGTAGCGGGCAATGAGCAGTTCTTC	CATRYVAVAGNEQFF
NA	TRBV2	TRBJ2-4	NA	TGTGCCAGTCATTTACAGGGACCTCTGGGAAACATTCAGTACTTC	CASHLQGPLGNIQYF
few	TRBV6-2/TRBV6-3	TRBJ1-1	NA	TGTGCCAGCAGTTACTTGGACTGGAATGAAGCTTTCTTT	CASSYLDWNEAFF
NA	TRBV29-1	TRBJ2-7	NA	TGCAGCGTCCGGGACTCAGAAGTCTACGAGCAGTACTTC	CSVRDSEVYEQYF
once	TRBV28	TRBJ2-1	NA	TGTGCCAGCAGTTTCTTGGTGGGGGGTGATACCCCCAATGAGCAGTTCTTC	CASSFLVGGDTPNEQFF
NA	TRBV4-3	TRBJ2-5	TRBD2	TGCGCCAGCAGCCAAGGTGTCTCGACTCTAGCGGGAGGTGGAGAGACCCAGTACTTC	CASSQGVSTLAGGGETQYF
NA	TRBV4-3	TRBJ1-2	NA	TGCGCCAGCAGCCAAGCCAACGTAGGGGGGGCGGACGGCTACACCTTC	CASSQANVGGADGYTF
NA	TRBV7-9	TRBJ2-5	NA	TGTGCCAGCAGCCCCAAGAGAGGCCAAGAGACCCAGTACTTC	CASSPKRGQETQYF
NA	TRBV4-3	TRBJ2-7	TRBD1	TGCGCCAGCAGCCCGAGCACCAGACAGGGGGCGGGTTACGAGCAGTACTTC	CASSPSTRQGAGYEQYF
NA	TRBV28	TRBJ1-4	NA	TGTGCCAGCACCTCCGCCAGGCATGAAAAACTGTTTTTT	CASTSARHEKLFF
once	TRBV30	TRBJ2-7	TRBD1	TGTGCCTTACAAAGGACAGGGTGGATCTACGAGCAGTACTTC	CALQRTGWIYEQYF
NA	TRBV7-3	TRBJ2-3	TRBD2	TGTGCCAGCAGCTTAATCCCCCTAGCGGGAGGAACAGATACGCAGTATTTT	CASSLIPLAGGTDTQYF
once	TRBV3-1/TRBV3-2	TRBJ2-3	TRBD2	TGTGCCAGCAGTTCCTCTAGCGGTAGCACAGATACGCAGTATTTT	CASSSSSGSTDTQYF
few	TRBV29-1	TRBJ1-1	NA	TGCAGCGGCACGCGGGGGGGGGACACTGAAGCTTTCTTT	CSGTRGGDTEAFF
NA	TRBV28	TRBJ1-2	NA	TGTGCCAGCAGTGGAAGTTCGGGCTATGGCTACACCTTC	CASSGSSGYGYTF
NA	TRBV19	TRBJ2-7	TRBD1	TGTGCCAGTAGTGCGATGCCCGGGACAGGGGTCGGAGAGCAGTACTTC	CASSAMPGTGVGEQYF
few	TRBV11-2	TRBJ2-7	NA	TGTGCCAGCAGCTTATTGCAGTCCTACGAGCAGTACTTC	CASSLLQSYEQYF
NA	TRBV15	TRBJ1-5	NA	TGTGCCACCTCTCGGGCGGGGGGTGCGAATCAGCCCCAGCATTTT	CATSRAGGANQPQHF
NA	TRBV28	TRBJ2-3	TRBD2	TGTGCCAGCAGTTTACCTAGCGGGAGGAGCACAGATACGCAGTATTTT	CASSLPSGRSTDTQYF
NA	TRBV29-1	TRBJ2-7	TRBD2	TGCAGCGTTGAAGGCCACGCGGCTAGCGGGAGCTACGAGCAGTACTTC	CSVEGHAASGSYEQYF
NA	TRBV30	TRBJ1-5	TRBD1	TGTGCCTGGAGTTCGCCCGGGACAGGGAGAGGGCAGCCCCAGCATTTT	CAWSSPGTGRGQPQHF
NA	TRBV9	TRBJ1-1	TRBD1	TGTGCCAGCAGCGCAAGGGACAGGGGAACTGAAGCTTTCTTT	CASSARDRGTEAFF
NA	TRBV9	TRBJ2-5	TRBD2	TGTGCCAGCAGCGTAGTCCAGCGGGGCGGAACCCAGTACTTC	CASSVVQRGGTQYF
once	TRBV7-2	TRBJ1-6	TRBD1	TGTGCCAGCAGCTTAGGAGGGCCGGGACAGCACTCACCCCTCCACTTT	CASSLGGPGQHSPLHF
NA	TRBV4-1	TRBJ1-4	TRBD1	TGCGCCAGCAGCACACAGGGGGCCCGGGAAAAACTGTTTTTT	CASSTQGAREKLFF
NA	TRBV9	TRBJ1-1	NA	TGTGCCAGCAGCGTAGGACAGAGCACTGAAGCTTTCTTT	CASSVGQSTEAFF